These 20 T cell receptor beta chains originate from one sample sequenced in a study of cytotoxic CD8 clonotypes in ibrutinib-treated CLL. The assay was immunoSEQ multiplex PCR, and TCRdb's table has in-frame clones only and misses some. Of 20,000 to 30,000 clones in the sample, about two thirds were seen once. This sample comprised PBMCs, obtained after 24 months of ibrutinib treatment. The origin of the receptors is a human donor with chronic lymphocytic leukemia.

The chain joins TRBV9 to TRBJ1-5; D not certain. The CDR3 has 16 amino acids. V was trimmed by 3 bases and J by 4 bases, leaving 17 bases between them. CDR1 and CDR2 from the germline V gene are SGDLS and YYNGEE. The CDR3 DNA is TGTGCCAGCAGCGGGGGAGGCCCGGGTTTAAATCAGCCCCAGCATTTT. This sequence encodes CASSGGGPGLNQPQHF.

Relative to its sample, this clone is medium-sized (0.01 to 0.1%). The genes are TRBV6-5 and TRBJ1-5; TRBD1 agrees at 7 bases. With V trimmed by 6 bases and J by 7 bases, 9 bases remained unmatched. Germline V gives CDR1 MNHEY, CDR2 SVGAGI. This CDR3 is built from 14 residues. The CDR3 protein is CASRQTGARQPQHF. The CDR3 region has the DNA TGTGCCAGCAGACAAACAGGGGCTAGGCAGCCCCAGCATTTT.

This chain uses TRBV6-1 with TRBJ1-2; 7 bases fit TRBD1. There are 14 residues in the CDR3. CDR1 is MNHNS and CDR2 is SASEGT in the germline V gene. The V segment lost 4 bases and the J segment 1 base; nucleotides outside the gene matches: 3. Here the CDR3 reads CASSARDSNYGYTF. The CDR3 DNA is TGTGCCAGCAGTGCTCGGGACAGTAACTATGGCTACACCTTC.

The chain employs TRBV6-1 and TRBJ1-1; D remains ambiguous. Trimming removed 4 bases at V and 0 bases at J, with 15 bases between. The CDR3 is made up of 16 amino acids. The germline V gene encodes CDR1 MNHNS and CDR2 SASEGT. The CDR3 nucleotides read TGTGCCAGCAGTGCGGGGAAAAGTCGCTTGAACACTGAAGCTTTCTTT. It translates to CASSAGKSRLNTEAFF.

This clone has more than one count but fewer than ten. CDR3 in amino acids: CASSVYPTETQYF. As DNA, the CDR3 is TGTGCCAGCAGCGTATACCCCACGGAGACCCAGTACTTC. This sequence joins TRBV5-6 and TRBJ2-5; D is unresolved. CDR1 and CDR2 (germline): SGHDT, YYEEEE. The CDR3 runs to 13 residues. V was shortened by 4 bases and J by 5 bases, with 12 bases between the two germline ends.

The sample holds one count of this clone. This chain uses TRBV7-6 with TRBJ1-1; perhaps TRBD1 as D (5 bases). V was clipped by 3 bases and J by 1 base, with 9 bases between them. The germline V gene has CDR1 SGHVS and CDR2 FNYEAQ. This CDR3 is 14 amino acids long. The CDR3 sequence is CASSLQGGNTEAFF. The CDR3 nucleotides read TGTGCCAGCAGCTTGCAGGGTGGGAACACTGAAGCTTTCTTT.

The V and J genes are TRBV5-1 and TRBJ1-1; D is ambiguous. The germline V gene encodes CDR1 SGHRS and CDR2 YFSETQ. The CDR3 extends over 15 amino acids. V lost 0 bases and J lost 4, with 13 bases in between. As DNA, the CDR3 is TGCGCCAGCAGCTTGGTGTACAGTTTGAGCACTGAAGCTTTCTTT. Protein product: CASSLVYSLSTEAFF. Variable domain in full (rest from reference TRBV5-1 and TRBJ1-1): KAGVTQTPRYLIKTRGQQVTLSCSPISGHRSVSWYQQTPGQGLQFLFEYFSETQRNKGNFPGRFSGRQFSNSRSEMNVSTLELGDSALYLCASSLVYSLSTEAFFGQGTRLTVV.

The chain joins TRBV5-4 to TRBJ1-1, with TRBD1 matching over 7 bases. Germline loops: CDR1 SGHNT, CDR2 YYREEE (reference sequence). V trimming: 2 bases; J trimming: 0 bases; junction bases outside the gene matches: 7. CDR3 length: 16 residues. For the CDR3, the DNA is TGTGCCAGCAGCTTACAGGGGAGGGTCATGAACACTGAAGCTTTCTTT. Its protein is CASSLQGRVMNTEAFF.

The V call is TRBV5-4, the J call TRBJ2-5; 8 bases fit TRBD1. Losses at the gene ends were 0 bases for V and 3 bases for J; bases not matched to a gene: 10. This CDR3 is 17 amino acids long. CDR1 is SGHNT, CDR2 YYREEE, per germline (reference sequence). The CDR3 coding sequence is TGTGCCAGCAGCTTGGGTTCTCTAGGGACAGGAAAAGAGACCCAGTACTTC. It codes for CASSLGSLGTGKETQYF.

The rearrangement links TRBV6-1 to TRBJ1-5; unclear D gene. Trimming pared 2 bases from V and 4 bases from J, leaving 6 bases between. Germline-derived CDR1 and CDR2 are MNHNS and SASEGT. The length of the CDR3 is 13 residues. As DNA, the CDR3 is TGTGCCAGCAGTGAATGGGGAAATCAGCCCCAGCATTTT. Protein product: CASSEWGNQPQHF.

The V call is TRBV29-1, the J call TRBJ2-2, with D maybe TRBD1 (5 bases). Germline V gene lookup returns CDR1 SQVTM and CDR2 ANQGSEA. Trimming pared 5 bases from V and 4 bases from J, leaving 11 bases between. This CDR3 has 13 amino acids. The CDR3 nucleotides read TGCAGCGTTAACCAGGGTGGCACCGGGGAGCTGTTTTTT. This encodes CSVNQGGTGELFF.

The chain combines TRBV18 with TRBJ2-7; D is possibly TRBD1 (5 bases). Germline V lookup: CDR1 KGHSH, CDR2 LQKENI. V lost 1 base, J lost 2 bases, and 18 bases lay in between. CDR3 length equals 17 residues. The CDR3, as DNA: TGTGCCAGCTCACCACGCGGATCAGGGTTAGGGGCCTACGAGCAGTACTTC. Protein product: CASSPRGSGLGAYEQYF.

The rearrangement links TRBV10-2 to TRBJ2-7; either TRBD1 or TRBD2 may fit D (5 bases each). Germline V CDR1 and CDR2: WSHSY, SAAADI. The CDR3 runs 14 residues. V was trimmed by 7 bases and J by 6 bases, leaving 19 bases between them. As DNA, the CDR3 is TGCGCCAGCACTCAGCCTCTGGGGGTTGGCGAGCAGTACTTC. Protein sequence: CASTQPLGVGEQYF.

This clone showed up just a few times. V gene TRBV2 combines with J gene TRBJ2-1; D is ambiguous. V was cut by 1 base and J by 4 bases, with 8 bases left in between. The CDR3 is 14 residues long. Germline CDR1 SNHLY, CDR2 FYNNEI. CDR3 protein: CASSEERSYNEQFF. The CDR3 bases are TGTGCCAGCAGTGAAGAACGGTCTTACAATGAGCAGTTCTTC. The full variable domain, completed using reference TRBV2 and TRBJ2-1, is EPEVTQTPSHQVTQMGQEVILRCVPISNHLYFYWYRQILGQKVEFLVSFYNNEISEKSEIFDDQFSVERPDGSNFTLKIRSTKLEDSAMYFCASSEERSYNEQFFGPGTRLTVL.

This clone appeared a few times. The chain recombines TRBV4-2 with TRBJ1-2, with D perhaps matching TRBD1 (5 bases). Germline V gene data show CDR1 as LGHNA and CDR2 as YNFKEQ. The V and J ends lost 3 bases and 5 bases respectively, with 19 bases between them. The CDR3 totals 16 residues. CDR3 in amino acids: CASSQWGGGGPYGYTF. The CDR3 bases are TGTGCCAGCAGCCAGTGGGGGGGTGGAGGGCCTTATGGCTACACCTTC.

This rearrangement joins TRBV11-1 to TRBJ2-3, with 12 nucleotides matching TRBD2. Germline V gene sequence: CDR1 SGHAT, CDR2 FQDESV (reference sequence). Trimming at V came to 5 bases and at J to 0 bases, leaving 6 bases not matched to a gene. CDR3 size: 17 residues. Written as DNA, the CDR3 is TGTGCCAGCAGCCCTCTAGCGGGGGGGGGTAGCACAGATACGCAGTATTTT. It translates to CASSPLAGGGSTDTQYF.

The chain combines TRBV7-6 with TRBJ2-1, with 7 bases matching TRBD1. V lost 4 bases and J lost 6; bases outside the gene matches: 15. CDR3 size: 17 residues. CDR1 and CDR2 (germline): SGHVS, FNYEAQ. The chain's CDR3 is CASSSIYTGAPINEQFF. The CDR3 DNA reads as TGTGCCAGCAGCTCAATCTATACAGGGGCCCCAATCAATGAGCAGTTCTTC.

This chain joins TRBV21-1 and TRBJ2-7. TRBV21-1 counts as a pseudogene. CDR3 length: 13 residues. The CDR3 sequence is CASSFFGNHEQYF. CDR3 nucleotide sequence: TGTGCCAGCAGTTTTTTTGGAAATCACGAGCAGTACTTC.

This clone has only a few counts. The CDR3 DNA is TGTGCCAGTAGACAGGGGGGCTACGAGCAGTACTTC. Translating gives CASRQGGYEQYF. The chain is built from TRBV19 and TRBJ2-7; 8 bases are shared with TRBD1. The germline V gene encodes CDR1 LNHDA and CDR2 SQIVND (reference sequence). The V segment lost 6 bases and the J segment 3 bases; nucleotides outside the gene matches: 1. The CDR3 spans 12 residues.

The V gene is TRBV11-2, the J gene TRBJ1-5; D perhaps matches TRBD1 (5 bases). The ends were cut back, 1 base at V and 4 bases at J, with 8 bases in the middle. The CDR3 is made up of 14 amino acids. Looked up from germline, CDR1 is SGHAT and CDR2 is FQNNGV. The CDR3 sequence is CASSLVAGNQPQHF. CDR3 nucleotides: TGTGCCAGCAGCTTAGTGGCAGGGAATCAGCCCCAGCATTTT.